What follows are 11 T cell receptor beta chains derived from one specimen sequenced in a study of T cells in Graves' hyperthyroidism and ophthalmopathy. Using RNA transcripts as the source, TCR beta CDR3 regions were amplified. A set of HTBI primers served as the primers for a first-round RT-PCR of the TCR CDR3. TCRdb independently ran MiXCR on the multiplex PCR reads; one entry per CDR3 protein. The data show around 560,000 distinct CDR3 sequences, 16% seen once. The source material was blood. Every receptor here comes from a woman aged 18-35 years with Graves' hyperthyroidism.

This clonotype was seen repeatedly, ten times or more. The V gene is TRBV5-1, the J gene TRBJ1-2; D is undetermined. CDR3 length equals 15 residues. The germline V gene has CDR1 SGHRS and CDR2 YFSETQ. V was pared by 4 bases and J by 6 bases, with 19 bases between. This CDR3 is CASSGSQRSENGYTF. The DNA for the CDR3 is TGCGCCAGCAGCGGATCACAAAGGTCGGAGAATGGCTACACCTTC.

This clonotype has a handful of counts. The chain carries TRBV9 and TRBJ1-3, with unresolved D. V was pared by 4 bases and J by 4 bases, with 18 bases between. CDR1 is SGDLS and CDR2 is YYNGEE in the germline V gene. CDR3 length: 16 amino acids. Here the CDR3 DNA reads TGTGCCAGCAGCCCGTCGGGAGGGTATCTGGGAAACACCATATATTTT. Translating it yields CASSPSGGYLGNTIYF.

At least ten counts were recorded for this clonotype. V usage is TRBV20-1 and J usage is TRBJ2-1, with a tentative D call TRBD1 (6 bases). The CDR3 length is 16 residues. Germline V gives CDR1 DFQATT, CDR2 SNEGSKA (reference sequence). V was shortened by 2 bases and J by 6 bases, with 20 bases between the two germline ends. This CDR3 reads CSARSPDRMIINEQFF. Here the CDR3 DNA reads TGCAGTGCTAGATCGCCCGACAGGATGATAATCAATGAGCAGTTCTTC.

This clonotype was detected many times. The chain uses TRBV11-1 and TRBJ2-1; a possible D gene is TRBD2 (6 bases). Germline CDR1 is SGHAT and CDR2 is FQDESV (reference sequence). Trimming removed 7 bases at V and 6 bases at J, with 16 bases between. The CDR3 is 14 residues long. The chain's CDR3 is CASTLGRGSNEQFF. The DNA of the CDR3 is TGTGCCAGCACCCTCGGGCGGGGCAGCAATGAGCAGTTCTTC.

Turning to this clonotype: A read error is likely, as this CDR3 ends without the conserved phenylalanine or tryptophan. The rearrangement joins TRBV28 to TRBJ2-1; 9 bases match TRBD2. The CDR3 runs 14 residues. With 6 bases clipped from V and 7 bases from J, the junction kept 7 bases outside the gene matches. Germline CDR1 and CDR2: MDHEN and SYDVKM. The CDR3, as DNA: TGTGCCAGCAGCACTAGCGGGTTAGGAAATGAGCAGTTCCTC. Protein sequence: CASSTSGLGNEQFL.

V and J are TRBV7-9 and TRBJ2-7; 8 bases agree with TRBD1. Per germline, CDR1 SEHNR and CDR2 FQNEAQ (reference sequence). CDR3 size: 17 residues. V shed 5 bases, J shed 1 base, and the junction held 13 bases outside the gene matches. The CDR3 protein is CASSLSGTGGPSYEQYF. As DNA, the CDR3 is TGTGCCAGCAGCCTATCCGGCACAGGGGGACCTTCCTACGAGCAGTACTTC.

V is TRBV6-1 and J is TRBJ1-2; 10 nucleotides align to TRBD1. The germline V gene has CDR1 MNHNS and CDR2 SASEGT. Losses at the gene ends were 10 bases for V and 7 bases for J; bases not matched to a gene: 6. There are 12 residues in the CDR3. CDR3 bases: TGTGCCACAAGACAGGGGGCATTTGGCTACACCTTC. Amino acids: CATRQGAFGYTF.

The table lists this clonotype with many counts. CDR3 amino acids: CASSQEVFRAQAFF. Written as DNA, the CDR3 is TGCGCCAGCAGCCAAGAGGTCTTCCGGGCACAAGCTTTCTTT. The chain recombines TRBV4-1 with TRBJ1-1; no firm D call. Deletions cut 0 bases from V and 9 bases from J, with 14 bases between. The CDR3 is made up of 14 amino acids. The germline gives CDR1 MGHRA, CDR2 YSYEKL.

The rearrangement joins TRBV6-1 to TRBJ1-1; unclear D gene. This CDR3 is built from 15 residues. Trimming cost V 5 bases and J 0 bases, with 13 bases left between them. CDR1 is MNHNS, CDR2 SASEGT, per germline. CDR3 DNA: TGTGCCAGCAGTAAAGGGCTCCCCCTGAACACTGAAGCTTTCTTT. It translates to CASSKGLPLNTEAFF.

This clonotype was detected a few times. The chain carries TRBV6-6 and TRBJ2-4, with 7 nucleotides matching TRBD2. CDR3 length: 15 amino acids. With 2 bases clipped from V and 0 bases from J, the junction kept 1 base outside the gene matches. Germline CDR1 is MNHNY and CDR2 is SVGAGI (reference sequence). The CDR3 protein is CASSYGGGAKNIQYF. The CDR3 region has the DNA TGTGCCAGCAGTTACGGGGGGGGAGCCAAAAACATTCAGTACTTC.

This clonotype appeared many times. The genes are TRBV2 and TRBJ2-3; the D is unclear. V shed 5 bases and J shed 6 bases, with 12 bases lying between them. CDR3 length: 13 amino acids. Germline assignment: CDR1 SNHLY and CDR2 FYNNEI. The CDR3: CASSPSGVDTQYF. Here the CDR3 DNA reads TGTGCCAGCAGTCCCTCCGGTGTGGATACGCAGTATTTT.